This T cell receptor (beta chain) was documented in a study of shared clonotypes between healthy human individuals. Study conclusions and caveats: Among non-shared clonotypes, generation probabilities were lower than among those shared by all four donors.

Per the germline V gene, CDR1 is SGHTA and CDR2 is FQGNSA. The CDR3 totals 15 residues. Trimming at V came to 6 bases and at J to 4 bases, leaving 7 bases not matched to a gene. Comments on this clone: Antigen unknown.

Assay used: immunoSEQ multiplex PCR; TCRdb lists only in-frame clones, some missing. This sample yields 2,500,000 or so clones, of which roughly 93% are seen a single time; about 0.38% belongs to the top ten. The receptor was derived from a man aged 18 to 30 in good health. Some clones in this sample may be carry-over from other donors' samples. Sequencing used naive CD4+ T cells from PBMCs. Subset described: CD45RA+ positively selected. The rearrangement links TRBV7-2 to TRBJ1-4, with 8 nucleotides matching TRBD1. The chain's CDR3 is CASRTGDLDNEKLFF. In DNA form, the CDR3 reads TGTGCCAGCAGGACAGGGGACCTCGATAATGAAAAACTGTTTTTT.